Listed below are T cell receptor beta chains from one sample, sequenced in a study of T-cell memory formation after mild COVID-19. TCRdb independently ran MiXCR on the 5' RACE reads; one entry per CDR3 protein. Among approximately 290,000 distinct CDR3 sequences listed, approximately 8.4% were seen once. The specimen sequenced was PBMCs or a T cell subset sorted from them (not recorded which). These receptors came from a man younger than 35 who had mild COVID-19 (a few samples of this study predate the infection). Cell type and time point are not known. CDR3s leave out the opening cysteine and the closing phenylalanine or tryptophan. The order of the fields is V gene, J gene, CDR3 protein.

v_gene: TRBV6-2/TRBV6-3; j_gene: TRBJ2-2; CDR3aa: ASSHGTAGELF
v_gene: TRBV24-1; j_gene: TRBJ2-1; CDR3aa: ATSAAESSYNEQF
v_gene: TRBV18; j_gene: TRBJ1-5; CDR3aa: ASSRRDREYSNQPQH
v_gene: TRBV7-9; j_gene: TRBJ2-5; CDR3aa: ASNFRTGVGETQY
v_gene: TRBV7-2; j_gene: TRBJ2-2; CDR3aa: ASSLGRGVNTGELF
v_gene: TRBV12-3/TRBV12-4; j_gene: TRBJ2-7; CDR3aa: ASSERGAADEQY
v_gene: TRBV7-2; j_gene: TRBJ2-1; CDR3aa: ASSPLPRSYNEQF
v_gene: TRBV5-4; j_gene: TRBJ2-3; CDR3aa: ASSLGTSGLTDTQY
v_gene: TRBV2; j_gene: TRBJ1-2; CDR3aa: ASGGDSSNYGYT
v_gene: TRBV20-1; j_gene: TRBJ1-2; CDR3aa: SARDRAYYGYT
v_gene: TRBV2; j_gene: TRBJ2-4; CDR3aa: ASSEAGTSGLLAKNIQY
v_gene: TRBV10-3; j_gene: TRBJ2-3; CDR3aa: AISDLAGGLDTQY
v_gene: TRBV14; j_gene: TRBJ1-3; CDR3aa: ASSQSYGTGSGNTIY
v_gene: TRBV12-3/TRBV12-4; j_gene: TRBJ2-2; CDR3aa: ASSLDRDNTGELF
v_gene: TRBV7-2; j_gene: TRBJ1-2; CDR3aa: ASSLPGTEYGYT
v_gene: TRBV18; j_gene: TRBJ1-5; CDR3aa: ASSPGIQPQH
v_gene: TRBV5-5; j_gene: TRBJ2-1; CDR3aa: ASSSPGTYNEQF
v_gene: TRBV2; j_gene: TRBJ2-5; CDR3aa: ASSQGRTQETQY
v_gene: TRBV20-1; j_gene: TRBJ2-4; CDR3aa: SAREEGRNIQY
v_gene: TRBV4-3; j_gene: TRBJ1-1; CDR3aa: ASSQDPAGSNTEAF
v_gene: TRBV4-2; j_gene: TRBJ2-7; CDR3aa: ASSQARGPRGGQY
v_gene: TRBV7-2; j_gene: TRBJ2-5; CDR3aa: ASSSRPGTGGDQY
v_gene: TRBV20-1; j_gene: TRBJ1-6; CDR3aa: SARDYNGRQINSPLH
v_gene: TRBV9; j_gene: TRBJ2-3; CDR3aa: ASSLGLEGGTDTQY
v_gene: TRBV5-1; j_gene: TRBJ2-1; CDR3aa: ASSPSGGHDNNEQF
v_gene: TRBV4-3; j_gene: TRBJ1-1; CDR3aa: ASSQDVAGWLVTF
v_gene: TRBV5-1; j_gene: TRBJ1-5; CDR3aa: ASSFGSEGQPQH
v_gene: TRBV5-1; j_gene: TRBJ1-2; CDR3aa: ASSRPDRGLQGYT
v_gene: TRBV12-3/TRBV12-4; j_gene: TRBJ2-3; CDR3aa: ASSLRWADTDTQY
v_gene: TRBV5-6; j_gene: TRBJ2-3; CDR3aa: ASSPRDTGREY
v_gene: TRBV7-2; j_gene: TRBJ1-5; CDR3aa: ASSDRDRGSNQPQH
v_gene: TRBV20-1; j_gene: TRBJ2-5; CDR3aa: SATKDRGGQETQY
v_gene: TRBV27; j_gene: TRBJ2-7; CDR3aa: ASSWASVGRQY
v_gene: TRBV10-2; j_gene: TRBJ2-5; CDR3aa: ASSEGGGPRTQY
v_gene: TRBV10-3; j_gene: TRBJ2-3; CDR3aa: AISGGSGDTQY
v_gene: TRBV7-2; j_gene: TRBJ1-2; CDR3aa: ASSYPSYGYT
v_gene: TRBV23-1; j_gene: TRBJ1-4; CDR3aa: PLRQTTNEKLF
v_gene: TRBV27; j_gene: TRBJ1-1; CDR3aa: ASSLSGGSTEAF
v_gene: TRBV2; j_gene: TRBJ1-2; CDR3aa: ASTAEGRSYGYT
v_gene: TRBV20-1; j_gene: TRBJ2-5; CDR3aa: SARAAGGVGETQY
v_gene: TRBV5-1; j_gene: TRBJ1-1; CDR3aa: ASSLVPTEGAF
v_gene: TRBV4-3; j_gene: TRBJ1-5; CDR3aa: ASSLSRGAGPSQPQH
v_gene: TRBV7-2; j_gene: TRBJ1-1; CDR3aa: ASSPGVFPNTEAF
v_gene: TRBV7-8; j_gene: TRBJ2-3; CDR3aa: ASSLGLAGVDTQY
v_gene: TRBV7-6; j_gene: TRBJ2-7; CDR3aa: ASSFSPDYEQY
v_gene: TRBV5-4; j_gene: TRBJ2-1; CDR3aa: ASSLIGTYDNEQF
v_gene: TRBV12-3/TRBV12-4; j_gene: TRBJ2-7; CDR3aa: ASSFAPGPFGEQY
v_gene: TRBV4-1; j_gene: TRBJ1-2; CDR3aa: ASSQDESQAAAYGYT
v_gene: TRBV20-1; j_gene: TRBJ2-6; CDR3aa: SARGGNSGANVLT
v_gene: TRBV6-5; j_gene: TRBJ1-4; CDR3aa: ASSYSTWAEKLF